The present T cell receptor beta chain was sequenced within a study of blood T cell repertoires in COVID-19. Across the study: COVID-19 samples, acute and convalescent, were from the United States, Italy and Spain. In each case, the material was cDNA or gDNA derived from T cells, B-cell-depleted T cells, or PBMCs.

The ends lost 5 bases at V and 5 bases at J; junction bases unmatched: 5. Germline V gene sequence: CDR1 SGHTA, CDR2 FQGTGA. The CDR3 sequence is 13 residues long. Study processing details: Amplification from reference gene primers served as the basis for estimated nucleated cell counts. Profiled with immunoSEQ multiplex PCR; TCRdb holds only in-frame clones, not every one. V, J and clone size are taken as reported in that table, and D and trimming were inferred from the DNA itself. The table records roughly 200,000 clones, roughly 77% of them present only once. This chain uses TRBV7-3 with TRBJ1-1; 7 bases align to TRBD1. Sequencing was done on a sample of peripheral blood. This TCR came from a woman aged 40 to 49 with COVID-19, enrolled during active disease. Here the CDR3 DNA reads TGTGCCAGCAGCCCTCAACAGGGGACTGAAGCTTTCTTT. Protein sequence: CASSPQQGTEAFF.